This TCR beta chain was captured by sequencing in a study of CD8+ T cells in alopecia areata. TCR sequencing used cDNA made by reverse transcription of extracted RNA. TCRdb's table, derived via immunoSEQ multiplex PCR, lists solely in-frame clones and lacks some. The table has around 200,000 clones, more than 60% seen once. Study-wide points: It was lesional scalp, especially alopecia totalis/universalis, that showed higher clonality than normal scalp.

Trimming cost V 5 bases and J 2 bases; bases outside gene matches: 5. Germline V gene lookup returns CDR1 SNHLY and CDR2 FYNNEI. The CDR3 consists of 14 residues. Punch biopsies of lesional scalp, plus peripheral blood, were taken from alopecia areata patients. Separation by sorting yielded CD4+ and CD8+ T cells from PBMCs. Points on this clone: No antigen is known for it.

V gene TRBV2 combines with J gene TRBJ1-1, with TRBD1 identical over 7 bases. Sequencing was performed on CD4+ T cells sorted from blood, taken at week 0. The receptor comes from a human donor with alopecia areata. This CDR3 reads CASSNHRGNTEAFF. DNA for the CDR3: TGTGCCAGCAGTAACCACAGGGGTAACACTGAAGCTTTCTTT. Based on the CDR3 plus reference TRBV2 and TRBJ1-1, the full variable domain is EPEVTQTPSHQVTQMGQEVILRCVPISNHLYFYWYRQILGQKVEFLVSFYNNEISEKSEIFDDQFSVERPDGSNFTLKIRSTKLEDSAMYFCASSNHRGNTEAFFGQGTRLTVV.